This TCR beta chain was found in a study of cytomegalovirus exposure and HLA in healthy donors. The CDR3 totals 18 residues. Use of 60 Vbeta and 13 Jbeta primers characterized the PCR. This table comes from immunoSEQ multiplex PCR, and its TCRdb copy is limited to in-frame clones, with some not included. The profile covers some 150,000 clones, with around 80% appearing a single time and roughly 3.2% taken by the ten largest. The sequenced sample consisted of PBMCs. The rearrangement links TRBV21-1 to TRBJ1-5; the DNA was not compared with TRBD1, the D call given in the table. TRBV21-1 is reported as a pseudogene. This sequence was found in a man between 18 and 29 years old in good health and CMV-seropositive. The CDR3 sequence: CASSICHRPLVGNQPQHF. CDR3 in DNA: TGTGCCAGCAGCATATGTCACAGGCCGCTGGTGGGCAATCAGCCCCAGCATTTT.